The 16 T cell receptor beta chains below were found in one sample sequenced in a study of blood T cell repertoires in COVID-19. Assay: immunoSEQ multiplex PCR; the TCRdb copy retains only in-frame clones and omits some. This table has roughly 200,000 clones, 60% to 85% appearing once. The sequenced material came from peripheral blood. These receptors originate from a woman in her 50s with active or convalescent COVID-19.

The rearrangement joins TRBV4-1 to TRBJ2-5; 7 nucleotides match TRBD2. The V gene end was trimmed by 9 bases and the J gene end by 2 bases; junction bases not matched to a gene: 6. Germline CDR1 reads MGHRA; CDR2 reads YSYEKL. The CDR3 spans 13 residues. The CDR3 DNA reads TGCGCCAGTAAGCGGGAAGGTCAAGAGACCCAGTACTTC. As protein: CASKREGQETQYF.

The V and J genes are TRBV19 and TRBJ1-2; tentatively, D is TRBD1 (5 bases). With 3 bases removed from V and 10 bases from J, the gap between germline ends came to 18 bases. CDR1 and CDR2 (germline): LNHDA, SQIVND (reference sequence). The CDR3 sequence is 14 residues long. In DNA form, the CDR3 reads TGTGCCAGTAGTATTTACAGGACGGACCCTTTCTACACCTTC. Translated, it gives CASSIYRTDPFYTF. Supplemented by reference TRBV19 and TRBJ1-2, the full variable domain reads DGGITQSPKYLFRKEGQNVTLSCEQNLNHDAMYWYRQDPGQGLRLIYYSQIVNDFQKGDIAEGYSVSREKKESFPLTVTSAQKNPTAFYLCASSIYRTDPFYTFGSGTRLTVV.

The chain joins TRBV18 to TRBJ2-2; 7 bases agree with TRBD1. Germline CDR1 and CDR2: KGHSH and LQKENI. With 4 bases clipped from V and 7 bases from J, the junction kept 6 bases outside the gene matches. The CDR3 sequence is 14 residues long. The CDR3 protein is CASSLTTGVGELFF. CDR3 in DNA: TGTGCCAGCTCACTGACAACAGGGGTCGGGGAGCTGTTTTTT.

This chain uses TRBV3-1 (or the pseudogene TRBV3-2) with TRBJ1-6; D call uncertain. This CDR3 contains 12 residues. Germline V gene lookup returns CDR1 LGHDT and CDR2 YNNKEL (reference sequence). Trimming removed 2 bases from V and 9 bases from J, with 5 bases in between. CDR3 sequence: CASSQSISPLHF. CDR3 DNA: TGTGCCAGCAGCCAATCTATTTCACCCCTCCACTTT.

This clone has more than one count but fewer than ten. The junction and the germline gene differ at one end; a read error may be behind it. The CDR3: CASSFPGLAGGKDF. DNA of the CDR3: TGTGCCAGCAGTTTCCCAGGACTAGCGGGAGGAAAGGACTTC. The gene calls are TRBV6-6 and TRBJ2-7; 14 bases line up with TRBD2. The CDR3 extends over 14 amino acids. CDR1 and CDR2 (germline): MNHNY, SVGAGI (reference sequence).

This chain connects TRBV15 to TRBJ2-6; D call uncertain. With 0 bases removed from V and 2 bases from J, the gap between germline ends came to 5 bases. Germline CDR1 LNHNV, CDR2 YYDKDF (reference sequence). There are 15 residues in the CDR3. The CDR3: CATSREITGANVLTF. The CDR3 coding sequence is TGTGCCACCAGCAGAGAAATCACTGGGGCCAACGTCCTGACTTTC.

The chain combines TRBV7-2 with TRBJ2-3; D gene unclear. Germline V CDR1 and CDR2: SGHTA, FQGNSA. CDR3 length: 11 residues. With 4 bases removed from V and 3 bases from J, the gap between germline ends came to 2 bases. As DNA, the CDR3 is TGTGCCAGCAGCTCGACAGATACGCAGTATTTT. Translation: CASSSTDTQYF.

The chain recombines TRBV5-1 with TRBJ2-3, with 11 bases that match TRBD2. The CDR3 has 16 residues. The germline V gene has CDR1 SGHRS and CDR2 YFSETQ. Trimming cost V 0 bases and J 6 bases; bases outside gene matches: 6. The CDR3 loop reads CASSLVAGGPADTQYF. Here the CDR3 DNA reads TGCGCCAGCAGCTTGGTAGCGGGAGGGCCAGCCGATACGCAGTATTTT.

This chain links TRBV5-1 with TRBJ2-5; maybe TRBD2 (5 bases). V lost 7 bases and J lost 5, with 21 bases in between. CDR1 is SGHRS, CDR2 YFSETQ, per germline. The CDR3 runs 15 residues. The CDR3 coding sequence is TGCGCCAGCGCCCCCGGTCGACCGGAGCGGGAGACCCAGTACTTC. It yields the protein CASAPGRPERETQYF.

The V gene is TRBV6-5, the J gene TRBJ2-5; 9 bases match TRBD2. Germline CDR1 reads MNHEY; CDR2 reads SVGAGI. The CDR3 is 14 residues long. V lost 7 bases, J lost 4 bases, and 7 bases stayed unmatched. As DNA, the CDR3 is TGTGCCAGCAAGCCGGGACTAGCTATAGAGACCCAGTACTTC. Protein sequence: CASKPGLAIETQYF.

The CDR3: CASSQTGYGYTF. The CDR3 nucleotides read TGTGCCAGCAGCCAGACAGGATATGGCTACACCTTC. This chain uses TRBV3-1 (or the pseudogene TRBV3-2) with TRBJ1-2; perhaps TRBD1 as D (6 bases). V lost 3 bases to trimming and J lost 5 bases, with 7 bases between them. This CDR3 has 12 residues. Germline CDR1 LGHDT, CDR2 YNNKEL (reference sequence).

CDR3 in amino acids: CSASSASGRDNEQFF. As DNA, the CDR3 is TGCAGTGCTAGTAGCGCTAGCGGGAGGGACAATGAGCAGTTCTTC. The V gene is TRBV20-1, the J gene TRBJ2-1, with 12 positions matching TRBD2. Germline-derived CDR1 and CDR2 are DFQATT and SNEGSKA (reference sequence). With 3 bases clipped from V and 5 bases from J, the junction kept 5 bases outside the gene matches. CDR3 length: 15 amino acids.

The genes are TRBV6-5 and TRBJ2-7, with D maybe TRBD1 (7 bases). The CDR3 loop spans 15 amino acids. The V and J ends lost 6 bases and 7 bases respectively, with 22 bases between them. CDR1 and CDR2 (germline): MNHEY, SVGAGI. CDR3 protein: CASSLDSSGGWEQYF. As DNA, the CDR3 is TGTGCCAGCAGCCTCGACTCATCAGGGGGGTGGGAGCAGTACTTC.

This clone was seen more than once but under ten times. The rearrangement joins TRBV3-1 (or the pseudogene TRBV3-2) to TRBJ2-7; 8 bases map to TRBD2. V lost 2 bases, J lost 5 bases, and 5 bases stayed unmatched. CDR1 and CDR2 (germline): LGHDT, YNNKEL (reference sequence). This CDR3 spans 14 amino acids. DNA of the CDR3: TGTGCCAGCAGCCAATCGGGGGGGCTAAACGAGCAGTACTTC. This sequence encodes CASSQSGGLNEQYF.

This chain uses TRBV6-8 with TRBJ1-1, with TRBD1 matching over 8 bases. Germline lookup yields CDR1 MNHGY and CDR2 SAAAGT. This CDR3 contains 13 residues. V was clipped by 5 bases and J by 3 bases; unmatched bases: 2. CDR3 region: CASSMTGDTEAFF. The CDR3, as DNA: TGTGCCAGCAGTATGACAGGGGACACTGAAGCTTTCTTT.

This clone was detected only a few times. The chain combines TRBV12-3 or TRBV12-4 with TRBJ1-1, with 7 nucleotides matching TRBD1. The CDR3 runs to 13 residues. The J segment lost 4 bases and the V segment lost 5 bases, leaving 4 bases of the junction unmatched. DNA of the CDR3: TGTGCCAGCAGTCGTGCAGGGGGCACTGAAGCTTTCTTT. It encodes CASSRAGGTEAFF.